This record concerns one T cell receptor beta chain sequence. This clone was seen a single time. The antigen this receptor binds is unknown. No quality values exist for individual bases; no much larger clone is one base distant. The CDR3 regions of human TCRbeta chains were analyzed by immunosequencing. On the authors' methods: TCRs in the repertoires were matched against a reference library of SARS-CoV-2-specific TCRs that had been generated with the MIRA antigen-specificity platform. Breadth meant the fraction of unique TCRs that were SARS-CoV-2-associated, whereas depth meant the fraction of total T cells that were SARS-CoV-2-associated. Using the MIRA data, each spike-specific TCR was assigned both to the spike region to which the TCR was reactive and to a CD4 or CD8 class. Log10-transformed breadth and depth values were compared by one-way ANOVA with Sidak's multiple comparisons tests. Here the immuneACCESS table is served through TCRdb, limited to in-frame sequences with V and J called. Missing clones are a known gap in these copies; in checked studies unresolved V genes cover under half, and the rest lacks a known reason. V and J calls and clone size are as listed in that table; D and trimming were resolved from the DNA. The sample table records 130,000 or so clones; 85% to 95% of these occur just once. Jointly, the top ten make up approximately 6.3% of the sample.

These data come from a study of T cell responses to AZD1222 COVID-19 vaccine (dated by TCRdb to the early 2020s). About the study as a whole: AZD1222 recipients whose second dose came at about 4 weeks and those whose second dose came at about 12 weeks were combined into one group, since spike-specific TCR depth and breadth did not differ between the two schedules. TCR sequencing was performed for fewer than 250 trial participants, of whom roughly 200 were given two doses of AZD1222 and approximately 26 were given two doses of MenACWY control vaccine. Trial participants were enrolled into age subgroups of 18-55, 56-69 and 70-plus years, which contained about 160, 30 and 59 TCR-sequenced participants, respectively.

The sample's time point label, in plain terms: baseline before first vaccination. Vaccinee samples were obtained from the UK trials COV001 and COV002, which included a single-blind randomized controlled phase 2/3 trial of AZD1222 (ChAdOx1 nCoV-19) in healthy adults. Trial participant PBMC samples were collected at day 0 and day 28 after the second dose for TCRbeta chain sequencing. Per the germline V gene, LGHNA is the CDR1 and YNFKEQ is the CDR2. The CDR3 holds 17 amino acids from the cysteine to the phenylalanine. Only CDR3 DNA is held: 51 bases, read in frame from base 1. Here V drops 2 bases and J drops 4 bases, and the junction holds 7 bases not matched to any gene. The paper as a whole reports these results and caveats: A significant rise in spike-specific TCR breadth and depth was observed after two AZD1222 doses relative to day 0 and relative to MenACWY recipients. The 56-69-year group was small, and its depth increase did not reach significance, likely because of low power. Because no day 14 peak-response samples were available, repertoires were characterized only after the peak T cell response. Conclusions about previously exposed vaccinees were limited because only six AZD1222 recipients were SARS-CoV-2 seropositive at baseline. Most participants were white British and females outnumbered males, and the authors suggested that clonal diversity may have been underestimated. The vaccine-associated CD4 TCRs covered the entire spike protein, and the dominant responses fell in regions 160-218 and 743-854. Epitopes outside the regions mutated in the B.1.351 and B.1.1.7 variants were reportedly recognized by nearly half of the unique spike-specific TCRs.

The source of this sequence is an adult in good health. Here the chain combines TRBV4-2 and TRBJ2-1, with 11 bases matching TRBD2. The sequenced sample was peripheral blood, obtained on day 0 of AZD1222 vaccination. CDR3 sequence: CASSQYTGTSGYNEQFF. The bases are TGTGCCAGCAGCCAATATACCGGGACTAGCGGATACAATGAGCAGTTCTTC.